This section outlines one TCR beta chain sequence together with its context. Time point described: pretreatment peripheral blood. These data are taken from a study of PD-L1 blockade in urothelial cancer. At the level of the study: Patients had received 0 to 3 prior chemotherapy regimens. Blood analyses occurred 3 weeks (second dose) and 6 weeks post treatment start.

The V end lost 0 bases, the J end lost 2 bases, and 23 bases lay between the germline ends. There are 19 residues in the CDR3. The germline gives CDR1 MRHNA, CDR2 SNTAGT. TCRdb's table, derived via immunoSEQ multiplex PCR, lists solely in-frame clones and lacks some. The profile shows 45,000 to 60,000 clones, 80% to 85% of them singletons. The sequence was obtained from a man aged 50 to 59 with urothelial cancer. This rearrangement joins TRBV6-4 to TRBJ2-7, with D perhaps matching TRBD1 (6 bases). Here the sequenced sample was PBMCs, taken around atezolizumab (anti-PD-L1) treatment. CDR3 amino acids: CASSDSTRTGTTLTYEQYV. DNA for the CDR3: TGTGCCAGCAGTGACTCGACGAGAACCGGGACAACTCTCACCTACGAGCAGTACGTC.